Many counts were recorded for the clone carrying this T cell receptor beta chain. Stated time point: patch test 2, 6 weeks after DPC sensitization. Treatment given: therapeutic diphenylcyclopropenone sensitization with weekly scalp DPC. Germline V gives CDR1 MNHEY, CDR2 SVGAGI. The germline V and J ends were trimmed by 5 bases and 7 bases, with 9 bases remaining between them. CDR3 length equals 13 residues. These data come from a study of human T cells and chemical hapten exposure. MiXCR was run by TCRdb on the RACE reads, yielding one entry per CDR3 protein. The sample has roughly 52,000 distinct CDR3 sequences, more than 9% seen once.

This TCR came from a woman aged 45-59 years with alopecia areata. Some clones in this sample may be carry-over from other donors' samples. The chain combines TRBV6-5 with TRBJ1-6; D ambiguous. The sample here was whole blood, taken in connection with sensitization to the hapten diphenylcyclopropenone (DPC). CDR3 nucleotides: TGTGCCAGCAGTCCCCTCCTCAATTCACCCCTCCACTTT. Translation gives CASSPLLNSPLHF.